The 18 T cell receptor beta chains reported below all come from one sample, sequenced in a study of response to subunit inactivated influenza vaccine. TCRdb re-called the RT-PCR reads through MiXCR, storing one row per CDR3 protein. The sample lists roughly 160,000 distinct CDR3 sequences; about a tenth were seen once. The source material was non-naive T cells sorted from PBMCs, sampled 45 days after vaccination. These receptors came from a man in his fifties who received an inactivated influenza vaccine.

This clonotype has a count of ten or more. The chain employs TRBV10-2 and TRBJ2-1; TRBD2 is a possible D gene (5 bases). V was pared by 4 bases and J by 2 bases, with 12 bases between. The CDR3 loop spans 15 amino acids. Germline V gene data show CDR1 as WSHSY and CDR2 as SAAADI. The CDR3 loop is CASSGTGKAYNEQFF. The DNA of the CDR3 is TGCGCCAGCAGTGGAACGGGAAAGGCCTACAATGAGCAGTTCTTC.

This sequence joins TRBV7-3 and TRBJ2-1; TRBD2 matches at 10 bases. Trimming at V came to 6 bases and at J to 8 bases, leaving 10 bases not matched to a gene. The germline V gene encodes CDR1 SGHTA and CDR2 FQGTGA. There are 15 residues in the CDR3. In nucleotides, the CDR3 is TGTGCCAGCAGTCTCCAGGCTAGCGGGAGCGATGAGCAGTTCTTC. Amino acid sequence: CASSLQASGSDEQFF. The full variable domain, with the rest looked up from reference TRBV7-3 and TRBJ2-1, is GAGVSQTPSNKVTEKGKYVELRCDPISGHTALYWYRQSLGQGPEFLIYFQGTGAADDSGLPNDRFFAVRPEGSVSTLKIQRTERGDSAVYLCASSLQASGSDEQFFGPGTRLTVL.

J is TRBJ1-3 and V is TRBV5-1; D uncertain. CDR1 SGHRS and CDR2 YFSETQ come from the germline V gene. CDR3 size: 14 residues. With 0 bases removed from V and 3 bases from J, the gap between germline ends came to 7 bases. The CDR3 nucleotides are TGCGCCAGCAGCTTGGCCGGGATTGGAAACACCATATATTTT. As protein: CASSLAGIGNTIYF. The whole variable domain, filled in from reference TRBV5-1 and TRBJ1-3, reads KAGVTQTPRYLIKTRGQQVTLSCSPISGHRSVSWYQQTPGQGLQFLFEYFSETQRNKGNFPGRFSGRQFSNSRSEMNVSTLELGDSALYLCASSLAGIGNTIYFGEGSWLTVV.

This clonotype was picked up many times. The chain links TRBV7-8 to TRBJ2-1, with 12 bases lining up with TRBD2. Looked up from germline, CDR1 is SGHVS and CDR2 is FQNEAQ. Trimming cost V 5 bases and J 7 bases; bases outside gene matches: 6. This CDR3 spans 15 amino acids. The CDR3 DNA sequence: TGTGCCAGCAGCCCTAGCGGGGGGGCCAGTAATGAGCAGTTCTTC. This encodes CASSPSGGASNEQFF.

The chain couples TRBV29-1 to TRBJ2-3; 10 bases match TRBD2. From germline, CDR1 is SQVTM and CDR2 ANQGSEA. The CDR3 has 13 residues. The J segment lost 1 base and the V segment lost 6 bases, leaving 1 base of the junction unmatched. The CDR3 reads CSVGTSGTDTQYF. The CDR3 nucleotides read TGCAGCGTCGGGACTAGCGGCACAGATACGCAGTATTTT.

There are a few counts of this clonotype. This chain connects TRBV5-6 to TRBJ2-7; D is possibly TRBD2 (5 bases). The length of the CDR3 is 14 residues. The germline V and J ends were trimmed by 2 bases and 0 bases, with 9 bases remaining between them. Germline assignment: CDR1 SGHDT and CDR2 YYEEEE. CDR3 DNA: TGTGCCAGCAGCTTTTTCGGGGACTCCTACGAGCAGTACTTC. Protein product: CASSFFGDSYEQYF.

This clonotype was seen repeatedly, ten times or more. The rearrangement joins TRBV20-1 to TRBJ2-7; 7 positions agree with TRBD1. The CDR3 is 14 residues long. Unmatched junction bases numbered 10, after V lost 5 bases and J lost 3 bases. Germline-derived CDR1 and CDR2 are DFQATT and SNEGSKA (reference sequence). The CDR3 bases are TGCAGTGCTCGTATAACGGGACAGCTCTACGAGCAGTACTTC. It is translated as CSARITGQLYEQYF.

This clonotype was counted a few times. This chain connects TRBV5-1 to TRBJ2-3; TRBD2 matches 8 bases. J gave up 10 bases and V 4 bases, and 5 bases lay outside the gene matches. Germline CDR1 and CDR2: SGHRS and YFSETQ. This CDR3 is built from 12 residues. CDR3 sequence (DNA): TGCGCCAGCAGCCGGGGGGGAGAACCGCAGTATTTT. Encoded protein: CASSRGGEPQYF.

This clonotype was counted ten times or more. The V gene is TRBV10-3, the J gene TRBJ2-1, with 14 bases matching TRBD2. The CDR3 extends over 14 amino acids. The V gene's germline CDR1 is ENHRY and CDR2 SYGVKD. The V gene end was trimmed by 4 bases and the J gene end by 7 bases; junction bases not matched to a gene: 0. CDR3 loop: CAISGTSGGNEQFF. As DNA, the CDR3 is TGTGCCATCAGTGGGACTAGCGGGGGGAATGAGCAGTTCTTC.

This clonotype was detected a few times. The V and J genes are TRBV12-3 or TRBV12-4 and TRBJ2-1; the D gene could be TRBD1 or TRBD2 (5 bases each). Trimming removed 4 bases at V and 0 bases at J, with 16 bases between. CDR3 size: 17 residues. CDR3 residues: CASSSPTAGSSYNEQFF. In DNA, the CDR3 is TGTGCCAGCAGTTCCCCCACTGCAGGGAGCTCCTACAATGAGCAGTTCTTC.

This clonotype was detected only a few times. The rearrangement joins TRBV25-1 to TRBJ1-4, with D perhaps matching TRBD1 (6 bases). This CDR3 is 15 amino acids long. The V end lost 4 bases, the J end lost 1 base, and 10 bases lay between the germline ends. The germline CDR1 and CDR2 sequences are MGHDK and SYGVNS. CDR3 coding DNA: TGTGCCAGCAGTGCAGGGACACTAACTAATGAAAAACTGTTTTTT. Its protein product is CASSAGTLTNEKLFF.

J is TRBJ2-1 and V is TRBV5-6; TRBD2 matches at 8 bases. This CDR3 contains 16 residues. Trimming at V came to 4 bases and at J to 5 bases, leaving 11 bases not matched to a gene. Germline CDR1 reads SGHDT; CDR2 reads YYEEEE. The CDR3 here is CASSRGVGGRNNEQFF. The CDR3 region has the DNA TGTGCCAGCAGCCGAGGTGTCGGCGGGAGGAACAATGAGCAGTTCTTC.

This clonotype was picked up a small number of times. The chain employs TRBV29-1 and TRBJ2-1; 7 bases line up with TRBD1. Germline loops: CDR1 SQVTM, CDR2 ANQGSEA. The CDR3 has 13 amino acids. J gave up 8 bases and V 6 bases, and 10 bases lay outside the gene matches. Written as DNA, the CDR3 is TGCAGCGTAAACCGTGACAGGGCCGATGAGCAGTTCTTC. It is translated as CSVNRDRADEQFF.

This chain joins TRBV6-4 and TRBJ2-1, with D unclear. The length of the CDR3 is 14 residues. Germline V CDR1 and CDR2: MRHNA, SNTAGT. Trimming stripped 4 bases from V and 5 bases from J, with 12 bases between. The DNA of the CDR3 is TGTGCCAGCAGTGGTGGCAGCGAAAACAATGAGCAGTTCTTC. This gives the protein CASSGGSENNEQFF.

Ten or more counts support this clonotype. The rearrangement uses TRBV29-1 and TRBJ2-5, with 8 bases identical to TRBD2. Trimming at V came to 7 bases and at J to 2 bases, leaving 9 bases not matched to a gene. In germline, CDR1 is SQVTM, CDR2 ANQGSEA. This CDR3 has 14 amino acids. The CDR3 spells CSAGGAVPQETQYF. For the CDR3, the DNA is TGCAGCGCCGGGGGGGCAGTACCTCAAGAGACCCAGTACTTC. Based on the CDR3 plus reference TRBV29-1 and TRBJ2-5, the full variable domain is SAVISQKPSRDICQRGTSLTIQCQVDSQVTMMFWYRQQPGQSLTLIATANQGSEATYESGFVIDKFPISRPNLTFSTLTVSNMSPEDSSIYLCSAGGAVPQETQYFGPGTRLLVL.

This clonotype was picked up many times. The chain joins TRBV20-1 to TRBJ2-1; possibly TRBD1 or TRBD2 for D (5 bases each). Germline CDR1 reads DFQATT; CDR2 reads SNEGSKA (reference sequence). The CDR3 totals 14 residues. Trimming removed 6 bases from V and 1 base from J, with 13 bases in between. The CDR3 coding sequence is TGCAGTGCCTACGAGGGACGTTCCTACAATGAGCAGTTCTTC. Protein sequence: CSAYEGRSYNEQFF.

A few counts support this clonotype. The chain uses TRBV7-6 and TRBJ2-7, with D possibly matching TRBD2 (5 bases). Trimming pared 1 base from V and 7 bases from J, leaving 14 bases between. This CDR3 region has 14 residues. From germline, CDR1 is SGHVS and CDR2 FNYEAQ. In DNA form, the CDR3 reads TGTGCCAGCAGCTTAGATCCCTTGACGGGAGAGCAGTACTTC. It is translated as CASSLDPLTGEQYF.

V is TRBV24-1 and J is TRBJ1-5; unclear D gene. V was cut by 0 bases and J by 5 bases, with 7 bases left in between. The CDR3 runs 14 residues. Germline loops: CDR1 KGHDR, CDR2 SFDVKD. CDR3 protein: CATSDLAGDQPQHF. In nucleotides, the CDR3 is TGTGCCACCAGTGATTTGGCCGGTGATCAGCCCCAGCATTTT.